Below, 8 T cell receptor beta chains from the same sample are listed, as sequenced in a study of T cell responses to AZD1222 COVID-19 vaccine. Method: immunoSEQ multiplex PCR; TCRdb's copy keeps in-frame clones and lacks some. This table holds about 160,000 clones, 92% found once. The sample was peripheral blood, taken on day 0 of MenACWY control vaccination. The receptors come from an adult in good health.

The chain links TRBV9 to TRBJ2-7, with a weak D call TRBD2 (5 bases). The CDR3 is made up of 14 amino acids. The V end was cut by 0 bases, the J end by 5 bases, with 12 bases between. Germline assignment: CDR1 SGDLS and CDR2 YYNGEE. The CDR3 is CASSVGSVNNEQYF. CDR3 DNA sequence: TGTGCCAGCAGCGTAGGTAGCGTGAACAACGAGCAGTACTTC.

The V gene is TRBV14, the J gene TRBJ1-6; D unclear. From germline, CDR1 is SGHDN and CDR2 FVKESK. V was clipped by 0 bases and J by 9 bases, with 9 bases between them. There are 14 residues in the CDR3. CDR3 sequence reads: CASSQETKGSPLHF. DNA for the CDR3: TGTGCCAGCAGCCAAGAGACCAAGGGTTCACCCCTCCACTTT.

V usage is TRBV19 and J usage is TRBJ2-7; maybe TRBD1 (6 bases). The V end lost 6 bases, the J end lost 3 bases, and 15 bases lay between the germline ends. In germline, CDR1 is LNHDA, CDR2 SQIVND (reference sequence). This CDR3 is built from 14 residues. The CDR3, as DNA: TGTGCCAGTAGCCGTACAGGGAACGTCTACGAGCAGTACTTC. This translates into CASSRTGNVYEQYF. Full variable domain (missing parts from reference TRBV19 and TRBJ2-7): DGGITQSPKYLFRKEGQNVTLSCEQNLNHDAMYWYRQDPGQGLRLIYYSQIVNDFQKGDIAEGYSVSREKKESFPLTVTSAQKNPTAFYLCASSRTGNVYEQYFGPGTRLTVT.

This chain uses TRBV6-5 with TRBJ2-1, with D unresolved. This CDR3 is 13 amino acids long. The germline V and J ends were trimmed by 2 bases and 9 bases, with 11 bases remaining between them. Germline CDR1 and CDR2: MNHEY and SVGAGI. The CDR3 nucleotides read TGTGCCAGCAGTTACGGTCCGTACGGTGAGCAGTTCTTC. Protein: CASSYGPYGEQFF.

The chain links TRBV7-3 to TRBJ2-2; 8 bases are a match to TRBD2. The CDR3 is 14 residues long. Germline CDR1 SGHTA, CDR2 FQGTGA. Trimming cost V 5 bases and J 6 bases; bases outside gene matches: 5. The CDR3 DNA sequence: TGTGCCAGCAGCCTTGGACTAGCCTCCGGGGAGCTGTTTTTT. Amino acids: CASSLGLASGELFF.

The chain combines TRBV19 with TRBJ1-2; 12 bases agree with TRBD1. Germline CDR1 reads LNHDA; CDR2 reads SQIVND (reference sequence). V shed 5 bases and J 4 bases; nucleotides not matched to a gene: 5. The CDR3 length is 15 residues. Written as DNA, the CDR3 is TGTGCCAGTAGTGGCCGGGACAGGGGGCTCTATGGCTACACCTTC. Translation: CASSGRDRGLYGYTF.

The CDR3 is CASSLAELNQPQHF. CDR3 coding DNA: TGTGCCAGCAGCTTAGCAGAATTAAATCAGCCCCAGCATTTT. J is TRBJ1-5 and V is TRBV7-2; D remains unclear. Per germline, CDR1 SGHTA and CDR2 FQGNSA. The CDR3 runs 14 residues. Deletions cut 0 bases from V and 4 bases from J, with 7 bases between.

The rearrangement uses TRBV7-9 and TRBJ2-7; 8 bases align to TRBD1. Germline CDR1 reads SEHNR; CDR2 reads FQNEAQ (reference sequence). The CDR3 runs to 15 residues. V gave up 5 bases and J gave up 6 bases; unmatched junction bases: 12. CDR3 protein: CASSPMRTGSREQYF. In nucleotides, the CDR3 is TGTGCCAGCAGCCCAATGCGGACAGGGTCGCGCGAGCAGTACTTC.